Presented here are 29 T cell receptor beta chains from one specimen sequenced in a study of cytomegalovirus exposure and HLA in healthy donors (dated by TCRdb to about 2017). The library was built by means of the immunoSEQ multiplex PCR assay. For the multiplex PCR, a mixture combining 60 forward primers for TCR Vbeta segments and 13 reverse primers for TCR Jbeta segments was used. The source is immuneACCESS, and TCRdb retained only in-frame sequences with V and J called. Part of the clones is not carried over; for the studies checked, unresolved V genes explain less than half of this, and the remainder is unexplained. The sample contains under 140,000 clones, around 85% of them found a single time. 1.5% to 2% of the sample is held by the ten biggest clonotypes. The source material was PBMCs. The receptors shown here come from a man aged 35-49 years in good health and CMV-seronegative.

This clone was seen only once. CDR3 amino acids: CASSFQGLSAGKSHYTF. The CDR3, as DNA: TGTGCCAGCAGCTTCCAAGGTTTAAGCGCCGGAAAATCCCACTACACCTTC. The V call is TRBV7-2, the J call TRBJ1-2; no definite D call. Germline V gene sequence: CDR1 SGHTA, CDR2 FQGNSA. The V end lost 3 bases, the J end lost 10 bases, and 27 bases lay between the germline ends. This CDR3 has 17 amino acids.

The chain carries TRBV7-2 and TRBJ2-7; the D is unclear. V lost 5 bases, J lost 0 bases, and 8 bases lay in between. The CDR3 length is 13 residues. Germline V CDR1 and CDR2: SGHTA, FQGNSA. The CDR3 sequence is CASSGLDSYEQYF. The DNA for the CDR3 is TGTGCCAGCAGCGGTTTAGACTCCTACGAGCAGTACTTC.

The chain couples TRBV2 to TRBJ2-1, with D perhaps matching TRBD2 (7 bases). Germline V gene lookup returns CDR1 SNHLY and CDR2 FYNNEI. CDR3 length: 16 residues. The germline V and J ends were trimmed by 6 bases and 10 bases, with 25 bases remaining between them. The CDR3 protein is CASSLRVAGAGDEQFF. As DNA, the CDR3 is TGTGCCAGCAGCCTCAGGGTCGCGGGGGCTGGGGACGAGCAGTTCTTC.

The chain recombines TRBV19 with TRBJ1-1, with D unclear. The germline CDR1 and CDR2 sequences are LNHDA and SQIVND (reference sequence). V was clipped by 7 bases and J by 6 bases, with 18 bases between them. The CDR3 is 14 residues long. CDR3 nucleotides: TGTGCCAGTACCCCCGAGTCTGCCAGGTCTGAAGCTTTCTTT. Translated, it gives CASTPESARSEAFF.

The V gene is TRBV7-9, the J gene TRBJ2-3, with 15 nucleotides matching TRBD2. Germline V gene data show CDR1 as SEHNR and CDR2 as FQNEAQ (reference sequence). CDR3 size: 19 residues. J gave up 1 base and V 3 bases, and 8 bases lay outside the gene matches. DNA for the CDR3: TGTGCCAGCAGCTTGAGGGGACTAGCGGGGGGTATTGGCACAGATACGCAGTATTTT. This sequence encodes CASSLRGLAGGIGTDTQYF. Together with reference TRBV7-9 and TRBJ2-3, the CDR3 gives the full variable domain: DTGVSQNPRHKITKRGQNVTFRCDPISEHNRLYWYRQTLGQGPEFLTYFQNEAQLEKSRLLSDRFSAERPKGSFSTLEIQRTEQGDSAMYLCASSLRGLAGGIGTDTQYFGPGTRLTVL.

The chain uses TRBV25-1 and TRBJ2-5; D perhaps matches TRBD1 (7 bases). Germline V gives CDR1 MGHDK, CDR2 SYGVNS. V was pared by 1 base and J by 5 bases, with 14 bases between. The CDR3 runs to 15 residues. The CDR3 loop reads CASSELKGAGETQYF. CDR3 bases: TGTGCCAGCAGTGAATTGAAGGGGGCGGGGGAGACCCAGTACTTC. The full variable domain, with the rest looked up from reference TRBV25-1 and TRBJ2-5, is EADIYQTPRYLVIGTGKKITLECSQTMGHDKMYWYQQDPGMELHLIHYSYGVNSTEKGDLSSESTVSRIRTEHFPLTLESARPSHTSQYLCASSELKGAGETQYFGPGTRLLVL.

The genes are TRBV5-1 and TRBJ1-4; D might be TRBD1 (6 bases). The CDR3 consists of 14 residues. Germline loops: CDR1 SGHRS, CDR2 YFSETQ. V dropped 3 bases and J dropped 8 bases, with 14 bases sitting between them. The CDR3 reads CASSYGQYDEKLFF. For the CDR3, the DNA is TGCGCCAGCAGCTACGGACAGTACGACGAAAAACTGTTTTTT.

This sequence joins TRBV6-5 and TRBJ1-2; the D is unclear. V was trimmed by 2 bases and J by 8 bases, leaving 12 bases between them. CDR1 MNHEY and CDR2 SVGAGI come from the germline V gene. The CDR3 covers 13 residues. CDR3 residues: CASSYDWERGYTF. In DNA, the CDR3 is TGTGCCAGCAGTTACGACTGGGAGAGAGGCTACACCTTC.

This chain joins TRBV30 and TRBJ1-1, with a weak D call TRBD1 (6 bases). The germline V and J ends were trimmed by 2 bases and 5 bases, with 18 bases remaining between them. Germline assignment: CDR1 GTSNPN and CDR2 SVGIG (reference sequence). CDR3 length: 15 amino acids. CDR3 protein: CAWSSGGGLGTEAFF. The DNA of the CDR3 is TGTGCCTGGAGTTCCGGGGGGGGGCTGGGGACTGAAGCTTTCTTT.

The chain links TRBV13 to TRBJ2-5; D gene ambiguous. This CDR3 comprises 14 residues. Trimming shortened V by 4 bases and J by 2 bases, and 11 bases separated the two germline ends. The V gene's germline CDR1 is PRHDT and CDR2 FYEKMQ (reference sequence). The CDR3 DNA sequence: TGTGCCAGCAGCTCCCGACTCGGTCAAGAGACCCAGTACTTC. It is translated as CASSSRLGQETQYF.

The chain employs TRBV18 and TRBJ1-5; no firm D call. Germline V lookup: CDR1 KGHSH, CDR2 LQKENI. This CDR3 spans 14 amino acids. Trimming took 6 bases from V and 1 from J, leaving 10 bases between them. Here the CDR3 DNA reads TGTGCCAGCTCGCACGGAGGAAGCAATCAGCCCCAGCATTTT. As protein: CASSHGGSNQPQHF.

The chain has TRBV27 and TRBJ1-5; 9 bases align to TRBD1. This CDR3 has 16 amino acids. CDR1 is MNHEY, CDR2 SMNVEV, per germline (reference sequence). J gave up 6 bases and V 2 bases, and 8 bases lay outside the gene matches. The CDR3, as DNA: TGTGCCAGCAGTTTAGGACAGGGGATCAAGGGTCAGCCCCAGCATTTT. Translated: CASSLGQGIKGQPQHF.

The chain has TRBV5-1 and TRBJ2-1; 8 bases align to TRBD1. CDR1 is SGHRS and CDR2 is YFSETQ in the germline V gene. The length of the CDR3 is 17 residues. The trim removed 4 bases at V and 2 bases at J, leaving 11 bases unmatched. CDR3 sequence (DNA): TGCGCCAGCAGCGCACGGACAGGGCCGAAGCCCTACAATGAGCAGTTCTTC. Translated, it gives CASSARTGPKPYNEQFF.

J is TRBJ1-1 and V is TRBV5-1; possible D gene TRBD1, 6 bases. Germline lookup yields CDR1 SGHRS and CDR2 YFSETQ. Trimming left V 2 bases short and J 7 bases short, with 12 bases between. This CDR3 has 13 residues. The DNA of the CDR3 is TGCGCCAGCAGCTTACAGGGAGGGGATGAAGCTTTCTTT. Its translation is CASSLQGGDEAFF.

The chain has TRBV19 and TRBJ1-2, with a tentative D call TRBD1 (6 bases). From germline, CDR1 is LNHDA and CDR2 SQIVND (reference sequence). This CDR3 comprises 13 residues. Trimming shortened V by 5 bases and J by 4 bases, and 11 bases separated the two germline ends. Here the CDR3 reads CASSSRTVYGYTF. CDR3 in DNA: TGTGCCAGTAGTTCTCGGACAGTCTATGGCTACACCTTC. Based on the CDR3 plus reference TRBV19 and TRBJ1-2, the full variable domain is DGGITQSPKYLFRKEGQNVTLSCEQNLNHDAMYWYRQDPGQGLRLIYYSQIVNDFQKGDIAEGYSVSREKKESFPLTVTSAQKNPTAFYLCASSSRTVYGYTFGSGTRLTVV.

DNA of the CDR3: TGTGCCAGCAAGCGCGAGGGCCCACCGACGGGAGAGCAGTACTTC. Its translation is CASKREGPPTGEQYF. J is TRBJ2-7 and V is TRBV5-4; tentatively, D is TRBD2 (5 bases). CDR1 and CDR2 from the germline V gene are SGHNT and YYREEE (reference sequence). CDR3 length equals 15 residues. V lost 6 bases and J 7 bases, leaving 23 bases between the germline ends.

The genes are TRBV7-2 and TRBJ1-1; 8 nucleotides match TRBD1. The CDR3 totals 15 residues. V was clipped by 3 bases and J by 1 base; unmatched bases: 4. Germline lookup yields CDR1 SGHTA and CDR2 FQGNSA. The CDR3 spells CASSFTTGANTEAFF. DNA of the CDR3: TGTGCCAGCAGCTTCACGACAGGGGCGAACACTGAAGCTTTCTTT.

This clone has just one count. The V and J genes are TRBV7-2 and TRBJ1-2, with D maybe TRBD1 (5 bases). The V and J ends lost 5 bases and 4 bases respectively, with 11 bases between them. Germline V lookup: CDR1 SGHTA, CDR2 FQGNSA. The CDR3 spans 13 residues. The CDR3 loop is CASSVKQVYGYTF. DNA for the CDR3: TGTGCCAGCAGCGTCAAACAGGTCTATGGCTACACCTTC.

The chain employs TRBV27 and TRBJ2-7; TRBD1 agrees at 8 bases. This CDR3 is 15 amino acids long. Per the germline V gene, CDR1 is MNHEY and CDR2 is SMNVEV (reference sequence). The J segment lost 2 bases and the V segment lost 5 bases, leaving 8 bases of the junction unmatched. As DNA, the CDR3 is TGTGCCAGCAGTCTGCTCTGGGACAGGCCCTACGAGCAGTACTTC. The encoded protein is CASSLLWDRPYEQYF.

The V call is TRBV7-2, the J call TRBJ2-5, with 7 bases aligning to TRBD2. The CDR3 spans 15 residues. Looked up from germline, CDR1 is SGHTA and CDR2 is FQGNSA. V gave up 1 base and J gave up 5 bases; unmatched junction bases: 7. CDR3 DNA: TGTGCCAGCAGCTTAGGCGGGGGAGGCCGGGAGACCCAGTACTTC. Translated: CASSLGGGGRETQYF.

This clone has just a few counts. This rearrangement joins TRBV6-5 to TRBJ1-5; 10 bases line up with TRBD1. CDR1 MNHEY and CDR2 SVGAGI come from the germline V gene. There are 13 residues in the CDR3. Trimming at V came to 5 bases and at J to 6 bases, leaving 1 base not matched to a gene. CDR3 DNA: TGTGCCAGCAGTCGGGACAGGGGTCAGCCCCAGCATTTT. It yields the protein CASSRDRGQPQHF.

V is TRBV29-1 and J is TRBJ2-5; 7 nucleotides align to TRBD1. Germline V gene sequence: CDR1 SQVTM, CDR2 ANQGSEA. The CDR3 totals 13 residues. The CDR3: CSERQGKQETQYF. CDR3 sequence (DNA): TGCAGTGAACGACAGGGAAAGCAAGAGACCCAGTACTTC.

The V and J genes are TRBV28 and TRBJ2-7; 8 nucleotides align to TRBD1. The CDR3 is made up of 14 amino acids. Germline assignment: CDR1 MDHEN and CDR2 SYDVKM. With 1 base clipped from V and 12 bases from J, the junction kept 11 bases outside the gene matches. This CDR3 is CASSLSTGDLRGYF. The CDR3 region has the DNA TGTGCCAGCAGTTTATCGACAGGGGATCTTCGAGGGTACTTC.

This clone was counted once. The chain uses TRBV27 and TRBJ2-5, with D possibly matching TRBD1 (7 bases). Trimming cost V 4 bases and J 7 bases, with 13 bases left between them. CDR3 size: 13 residues. Germline CDR1 is MNHEY and CDR2 is SMNVEV (reference sequence). The CDR3 nucleotides are TGTGCCAGCAGTTACAGGGGAGGATGGACCCAGTACTTC. Encoded protein: CASSYRGGWTQYF.

This clone came up a few times. This chain links TRBV15 with TRBJ2-7; D is undetermined. CDR1 and CDR2 (germline): LNHNV, YYDKDF (reference sequence). This CDR3 has 15 amino acids. V lost 0 bases and J 0 bases, leaving 9 bases between the germline ends. CDR3 nucleotide sequence: TGTGCCACCAGCAGAGATACGGCTAGCTCCTACGAGCAGTACTTC. It yields the protein CATSRDTASSYEQYF.

Of note for this clone: This CDR3 is also generated by other DNA sequences in the sample. CDR3 sequence reads: CASSGDSRNTEAFF. CDR3 in DNA: TGTGCCAGCAGCGGGGACAGCCGGAACACTGAAGCTTTCTTT. The chain is built from TRBV7-9 and TRBJ1-1; 7 nucleotides match TRBD1. Trimming cost V 5 bases and J 1 base; bases outside gene matches: 4. The CDR3 covers 14 residues. CDR1 and CDR2 (germline): SEHNR, FQNEAQ (reference sequence).

This chain links TRBV21-1 with TRBJ1-6. TRBV21-1 is deemed a pseudogene. This CDR3 comprises 19 residues. CDR3 DNA: TGTGCCAGCAGCAAAGAAGGGGTGCCCGGGGAGGGACTTAATTCACCCCTCCACTTT. Amino acid sequence: CASSKEGVPGEGLNSPLHF.

The V and J genes are TRBV5-6 and TRBJ1-5, with D uncertain. V lost 0 bases and J lost 3, with 7 bases in between. The germline gives CDR1 SGHDT, CDR2 YYEEEE. The CDR3 runs to 14 residues. The CDR3 DNA follows: TGTGCCAGCAGCTTGGGGCGGTCCAATCAGCCCCAGCATTTT. Translated: CASSLGRSNQPQHF.

On this clone: Other DNA sequences in this sample translate to the same CDR3. The CDR3 here is CASSRGQYNSPLHF. For the CDR3, the DNA is TGTGCCAGCAGCAGGGGGCAATATAATTCACCCCTCCACTTT. The chain links TRBV6-5 to TRBJ1-6; TRBD1 aligns across 8 bases. Germline CDR1 is MNHEY and CDR2 is SVGAGI. The CDR3 is 14 residues long. With V trimmed by 6 bases and J by 4 bases, 2 bases remained unmatched.